Below, one T cell receptor (beta chain) is given with its context. This clonotype has only a few counts. The antigen it recognizes is unknown. Base quality data are lacking; no much larger clone is found one base away. This record comes from a study of T cells in Graves' hyperthyroidism and ophthalmopathy (dated by TCRdb to the late 2010s). Study-level background: To identify TCR V-J signatures that set the groups apart, the researchers used a discovery cohort of 100 patients, made up of around 40 with Graves' ophthalmopathy and 57 with stable Graves' hyperthyroidism. An independent validation cohort of 18 to 20 hyperthyroidism patients and approximately 15 patients who later progressed to ophthalmopathy tested prospective prediction of ophthalmopathy. The 90 or so discovery patients were randomly split 7:3 into training and test sets. In roughly six Graves' hyperthyroidism patients, the study also compared T-cell repertoires from thyroid tissue with T-cell repertoires from blood. After sampling, hyperthyroidism patients received methimazole starting at 30 mg daily, and ophthalmopathy patients received high-dose intravenous methylprednisolone. The paper describes TCR Vbeta CDR3 sequencing of 135 peripheral blood samples, made up of 40 to 45 ophthalmopathy patients, more than 70 hyperthyroidism patients and 17 progressor patients. The research as a whole found: Sample size was not statistically predetermined, and investigators were not blinded to group allocation. In validation, the model predicted progression to ophthalmopathy with roughly 66% sensitivity and approximately 74% specificity, a median of about 6 months before onset. Most expanded thyroid clonotypes (frequency above 0.001) were also found in blood, which suggests that blood repertoires may mirror thyroid immune responses. Ophthalmopathy was separated from stable hyperthyroidism by a 13 V-J signature model, with over 85% sensitivity and roughly 81% specificity obtained in cross-validation and 80%/75% obtained in testing.

Stable Graves' hyperthyroidism was defined as the absence of progression to ophthalmopathy over 18 months of follow-up. Hyperthyroidism patients were newly diagnosed, with disease duration under 2 months, and aged 18 to 65 years. Exclusion was applied to patients with uncontrolled infections, other autoimmune diseases, pregnancy or lactation. Diagnoses were established on the basis of clinical symptoms, serum thyroxine and TRAb, thyroid ultrasound, and orbital computed tomography. Trizol reagent was used to extract total RNA, and RNA quality was then checked on an Agilent 2100 Bioanalyzer. A distance of 10 bases separates the germline ends of V and J, which lose 8 bases and 6 bases respectively. The CDR3 numbers 11 residues from cysteine through phenylalanine. The retained sequence is limited to the CDR3, 33 bases, with the frame set at the first base. Looking up the germline V gene yields CDR1 KGHDR and CDR2 SFDVKD.

The TCR beta CDR3 regions were amplified from RNA transcripts. A first-round RT-PCR of the TCR CDR3 used the HTBI primer set with the Qiagen OneStep RT-PCR kit. The libraries were constructed in a second round of multiplex PCR and then size-selected and purified. Libraries were sequenced paired-end with 100 bp reads on an Illumina HiSeq2000. Regarding the original processing steps: SOAPnuke was used to process the raw data, throwing out any read that contained adapters or uncalled bases, had a mean Phred below 15, or lacked an exact constant-primer or identifier match. COPE v1.2.5 was used to merge high-quality paired reads, and clonotypes were defined as unique nucleotide sequences. Clonotypes were aligned to IMGT TRBV, TRBD and TRBJ reference segments using MiTCR v1.1. The analysis was restricted to V-J combinations with a frequency above 0.0001, which together covered 99.2% of the repertoires. A TCS score was defined as the ratio of F50 (clonal expansion) to E x V (chaos), with BLOSUM62-based TCRdist applied between CDR3 peptides within each V-J. Welch's t-statistics and random forest reduced fewer than 550 V-J features to around 14, which were used in a naive Bayes classifier (R e1071). Thyroid-blood repertoire similarity was quantified with the Morisita-Horn index. Using fastp at Q25 and MiXCR, TCRdb reprocessed the public reads and kept productive beta chains. For every CDR3 protein sequence, its rows merge into one entry that carries the most common genes and DNA. The V and J calls, along with clone size, are taken from TCRdb and not from the paper's own processing. In all, the sample holds a few hundred thousand distinct CDR3 sequences, and around 42% of those were seen once. Together, the top ten hold about 8.3% of the sample.

The sequencing input was peripheral blood or thyroid tissue (not recorded which). The rearrangement joined TRBV24-1 to TRBJ2-7; the D gene is unclear. The TCR was taken from a woman under 30 with Graves' hyperthyroidism. The CDR3 protein sequence reads: CATMVSLEQYF. Read as DNA, the sequence is TGTGCCACCATGGTCTCCCTCGAGCAGTACTTC.